This T cell receptor (beta chain) was profiled in a study of blood T cells in healthy people across ages. Findings of the study overall: When set beside aged donors, long-lived donors presented more naive CD4+ cells and higher diversity.

Isolation recovered at least 6.5 million PBMCs from every sample. Germline V gene data show CDR1 as GTSNPN and CDR2 as SVGIG (reference sequence). V lost 1 base to trimming and J lost 3 bases, with 10 bases between them. The CDR3 loop spans 13 amino acids. In regard to this clonotype: The antigen remains unidentified.

A second PCR, run for about 7 to 11 cycles, used a sample-barcoded 5' primer plus a J-beta primer mix. MiXCR, run by TCRdb on the 5' RACE reads, gives a single entry per CDR3 protein. The table records about 970,000 distinct CDR3 sequences, roughly 51% of them present only once. Sequencing used blood. The chain joins TRBV30 to TRBJ2-7, with D unresolved. The source of this sequence is a woman aged 55 to 70 in good health. The CDR3 protein is CAWSEATIYEQYF. CDR3 bases: TGTGCCTGGAGTGAGGCGACAATCTACGAGCAGTACTTC.